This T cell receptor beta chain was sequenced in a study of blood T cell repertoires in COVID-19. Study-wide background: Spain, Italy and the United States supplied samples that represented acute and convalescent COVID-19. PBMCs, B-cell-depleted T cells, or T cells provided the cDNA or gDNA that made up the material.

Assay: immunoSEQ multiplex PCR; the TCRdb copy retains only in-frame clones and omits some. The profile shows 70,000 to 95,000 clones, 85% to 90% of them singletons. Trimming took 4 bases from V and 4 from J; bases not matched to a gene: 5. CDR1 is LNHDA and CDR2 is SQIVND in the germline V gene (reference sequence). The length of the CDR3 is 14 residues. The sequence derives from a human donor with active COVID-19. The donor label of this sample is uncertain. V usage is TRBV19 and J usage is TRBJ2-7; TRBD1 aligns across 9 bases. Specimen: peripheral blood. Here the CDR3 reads CASSTGTGMYEQYF. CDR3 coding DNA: TGTGCCAGTAGTACCGGGACAGGGATGTACGAGCAGTACTTC.